This TCR beta chain was observed in a study of T cell responses to AZD1222 COVID-19 vaccine. V lost 5 bases and J lost 9, with 23 bases in between. CDR1 is SGHAT and CDR2 is FQNNGV in the germline V gene. This CDR3 spans 16 amino acids. The repertoire was sequenced with immunoSEQ multiplex PCR; TCRdb's copy has only in-frame clones and lacks some. This sample has around 190,000 clones, with about nine tenths found just once. In the case of this clone: Its antigen is still unknown.

Study observations and caveats: Vaccine-associated CD4 TCRs spanned spike, dominant at 160-218 and 743-854. Per reports, nearly half of all spike-specific TCRs target regions that are unmutated in variants. Clonal diversity was possibly underestimated, and white British individuals and females predominated among donors.

The sequence was obtained from an adult who received the AZD1222 COVID-19 vaccine. The sample here was peripheral blood, taken 28 days after the second AZD1222 dose. The rearrangement uses TRBV11-2 and TRBJ2-1, with D tentatively TRBD1 (7 bases). Written as DNA, the CDR3 is TGTGCCAGCAGCCACCAGGGGGAGGTACATTCGAGTGAGCAGTTCTTC. It encodes CASSHQGEVHSSEQFF.